These 13 T cell receptor beta chains were sequenced from one sample in a study of CD8+ T cells in alopecia areata. RNA, once extracted, was reverse transcribed into cDNA for use as the sequencing template. Sequencing was performed with immunoSEQ multiplex PCR; in TCRdb, only in-frame clones are kept and a portion is missing. This sample has over 100,000 clones; approximately 53% occur once, and the top ten carry approximately 0.46%. Treatment specified: oral pan-JAK inhibitor, 5-10 mg twice daily. The sample consisted of CD4+ T cells sorted from blood, taken at week 4, from a patient treated with tofacitinib. Every receptor here comes from a human donor with alopecia areata.

This clone was picked up a small number of times. The chain's CDR3 is CASTMNGKGALDTQYF. CDR3 bases: TGTGCCAGCACCATGAATGGGAAGGGGGCATTGGATACGCAGTATTTT. The V gene is TRBV25-1, the J gene TRBJ2-3, with TRBD1 matching 7 bases. Trimming at V came to 7 bases and at J to 6 bases, leaving 16 bases not matched to a gene. Germline V CDR1 and CDR2: MGHDK, SYGVNS. The CDR3 extends over 16 amino acids.

The chain recombines TRBV30 with TRBJ1-5; D might be TRBD1 (6 bases). The CDR3 is 15 amino acids. V was pared by 4 bases and J by 3 bases, with 16 bases between. Germline V lookup: CDR1 GTSNPN, CDR2 SVGIG (reference sequence). The CDR3 DNA is TGTGCCTGGAAGTCTCCTGGGGACAACAATCAGCCCCAGCATTTT. This encodes CAWKSPGDNNQPQHF.

This clone came up a few times. The J gene is TRBJ1-2, the V gene TRBV7-6, with TRBD1 identical over 7 bases. V lost 8 bases to trimming and J lost 2 bases; unmatched junction nucleotides: 8. Germline V gene data show CDR1 as SGHVS and CDR2 as FNYEAQ. The CDR3 runs to 14 residues. CDR3 protein: CASRDSRSNYGYTF. The CDR3 coding sequence is TGTGCCAGCCGGGACAGCCGTTCGAACTATGGCTACACCTTC.

The chain carries TRBV30 and TRBJ2-5; the D gene is possibly TRBD1 (6 bases). Germline V CDR1 and CDR2: GTSNPN, SVGIG (reference sequence). There are 12 residues in the CDR3. V lost 4 bases and J 5 bases, leaving 11 bases between the germline ends. CDR3 sequence reads: CAWTEGVETQYF. DNA of the CDR3: TGTGCCTGGACTGAGGGGGTGGAGACCCAGTACTTC.

This clone showed up many times. This rearrangement joins TRBV18 to TRBJ1-3; no clear D gene. Germline lookup yields CDR1 KGHSH and CDR2 LQKENI. Trimming shortened V by 5 bases and J by 3 bases, and 5 bases separated the two germline ends. The CDR3 has 12 amino acids. The CDR3 DNA reads TGTGCCAGCTCAGCGGTTGGAAACACCATATATTTT. This gives the protein CASSAVGNTIYF.

The V gene is TRBV18, the J gene TRBJ2-5, with TRBD2 identical over 12 bases. The V gene's germline CDR1 is KGHSH and CDR2 LQKENI. The V segment lost 6 bases and the J segment 5 bases; nucleotides outside the gene matches: 4. The CDR3 totals 14 residues. The CDR3 DNA reads as TGTGCCAGCTCCCTAGCGGGAGGGCAGGAGACCCAGTACTTC. The encoded protein is CASSLAGGQETQYF. The entire variable domain, with the rest obtained from reference TRBV18 and TRBJ2-5, is as follows: NAGVMQNPRHLVRRRGQEARLRCSPMKGHSHVYWYRQLPEEGLKFMVYLQKENIIDESGMPKERFSAEFPKEGPSILRIQQVVRGDSAAYFCASSLAGGQETQYFGPGTRLLVL.

V gene TRBV27 combines with J gene TRBJ1-6; D not resolved. CDR1 and CDR2 (germline): MNHEY, SMNVEV (reference sequence). The CDR3 sequence is 14 residues long. V was trimmed by 3 bases and J by 7 bases, leaving 10 bases between them. CDR3 amino acids: CASSFGPLNSPLHF. The CDR3 nucleotides read TGTGCCAGCAGTTTCGGGCCATTAAATTCACCCCTCCACTTT.

This clone has only a few counts. The rearrangement uses TRBV29-1 and TRBJ2-3; tentatively, D is TRBD2 (6 bases). The V end lost 1 base, the J end lost 6 bases, and 20 bases lay between the germline ends. Germline CDR1 is SQVTM and CDR2 is ANQGSEA. CDR3 length: 16 residues. The CDR3 DNA sequence: TGCAGCGTTGAAGGAGGAGGGCAGGACCCCAGGGATACGCAGTATTTT. Translation gives CSVEGGGQDPRDTQYF.

This sequence joins TRBV10-3 and TRBJ1-5; the match to TRBD1 covers 8 bases. The CDR3 is 16 amino acids. V was pared by 3 bases and J by 8 bases, with 12 bases of the junction left unmatched. The germline V gene encodes CDR1 ENHRY and CDR2 SYGVKD. CDR3 in amino acids: CAISDSLGQGREPQHF. CDR3 DNA: TGTGCCATCAGTGACTCCCTTGGACAGGGAAGGGAGCCCCAGCATTTT.

A few counts support this clone. The V and J genes are TRBV9 and TRBJ1-4; TRBD1 might be the D (6 bases). The germline gives CDR1 SGDLS, CDR2 YYNGEE. This CDR3 has 15 residues. V lost 2 bases, J lost 5 bases, and 13 bases lay in between. The CDR3 DNA reads TGTGCCAGCAGCGTTGGAGGGGGTGCCAATGAAAAACTGTTTTTT. Translation gives CASSVGGGANEKLFF.

V and J are TRBV11-1 and TRBJ2-3, with a weak D call TRBD2 (6 bases). CDR3 size: 14 residues. Trimming pared 7 bases from V and 1 base from J, leaving 12 bases between. CDR1 SGHAT and CDR2 FQDESV come from the germline V gene (reference sequence). CDR3 sequence: CASTPRGRTDTQYF. CDR3 bases: TGTGCCAGCACCCCGCGGGGCCGCACAGATACGCAGTATTTT.

This clone was detected a few times. The CDR3 loop reads CASSPPGPYNEQFF. CDR3 DNA: TGTGCCAGCTCACCACCGGGGCCATACAATGAGCAGTTCTTC. V is TRBV18 and J is TRBJ2-1; possibly TRBD1 for D (5 bases). The CDR3 covers 14 residues. V was trimmed by 0 bases and J by 4 bases, leaving 7 bases between them. The germline CDR1 and CDR2 sequences are KGHSH and LQKENI.

The rearrangement joins TRBV25-1 to TRBJ1-6, with D possibly being TRBD1 (5 bases). The CDR3 loop spans 13 amino acids. Trimming cost V 7 bases and J 7 bases, with 11 bases left between them. CDR1 and CDR2 from the germline V gene are MGHDK and SYGVNS. The CDR3 protein is CASNGDGNSPLHF. For the CDR3, the DNA is TGTGCCAGCAACGGGGACGGGAATTCACCCCTCCACTTT.